This TCR beta chain was found in a study of CD8+CD57+ T cells in acquired aplastic anemia listed by TCRdb under 2018. With regard to the full study: On average, sorted CD4+ and CD8+ cells yielded about 3 ug of extracted DNA, with a range of roughly 0.19 to 27.4 ug. For healthy donor samples, the average read count was about 9.9 million for CD4+ cells and 11 million to 14 million for CD8+ cells. Paper-wide results and their limitations: About 30 CD8+ CDR3 sequences were found in both patients and controls but appeared to be highly expressed in patients and within the immunodominant clones of the patients. Between patients and healthy controls, no significant difference in CD8+ Simpson's diversity was found (P=0.060).

In this study, sorted CD4+ and CD8+ T cells from the blood of healthy subjects and of severe aplastic anemia patients had their TCR repertoires deep-sequenced. Ficoll-Paque density gradient centrifugation was used to isolate peripheral blood mononuclear cells. Before DNA was extracted, CD4+ and CD8+ T cells were sorted using either FACS or magnetic beads. Genomic DNA was used as template for profiling of TCR beta VDJ combinations and CDR3 sequences. TCR repertoire sequencing was run on an Illumina HiSeq 2000. The study's own analysis went as follows. TRBV/TRBJ rearrangement plots, CDR3 size and DJ length profiles, and Simpson's diversity index were used to assess repertoires. Whichever DNA sequence was most abundant in the deep sequencing data was defined as the immunodominant clone. CDR3 amino acid sequences were screened for sharing across subjects and were compared with published repertoires and the VDJdb database. TCRdb applied fastp at Q25 and MiXCR to the public reads, then kept only in-frame beta chains. Every CDR3 protein is listed once, alongside the most common genes and DNA of its rows. TCRdb assigned the V and J calls; the authors' analysis was not used. The sample profile shows about 420,000 distinct CDR3 sequences; about 70% of them were found once. Jointly, the top ten make up under 4.5% of the sample.

The CDR3 runs 12 amino acids, cysteine and phenylalanine included. Only the CDR3 DNA is retained, 36 bases long and in frame from the first base. The germline V gene (reference sequence) supplies CDR1 DFQATT and CDR2 SNEGSKA. Trimming at the junction amounts to 4 bases on V and 1 base on J, and the germline ends lie 8 bases apart. This clonotype has ten or more counts. Its antigen has not been determined. There are no base qualities to consult, and no much larger clone falls within one base. The sequenced sample was sorted CD4+, CD8+, or CD8+CD57+ T cells (not recorded which) from PBMCs. The sequence is built from TRBV20-1 and TRBJ2-7; possibly the D gene is TRBD2, per 5 matching bases. This receptor was taken from a human donor in good health, serving as a control. The CDR3 protein: CSATRESYEQYF. The base sequence is TGCAGTGCTACTCGGGAATCCTACGAGCAGTACTTC.